The 14 T cell receptor beta chains below come from one sample, sequenced in a study of Graves' ophthalmopathy and Graves' hyperthyroidism. Amplifying from RNA transcripts, the study obtained TCR beta CDR3 regions. Following a first-round RT-PCR that used HTBI primers, a second-round multiplex PCR was carried out. Each CDR3 protein is one row after TCRdb ran MiXCR on the multiplex PCR reads. The profile shows some 410,000 distinct CDR3 sequences, 21% of them singletons. The specimen was peripheral blood. All receptors come from a woman under 30 with stable Graves' hyperthyroidism.

This clonotype was found many times. The V gene is TRBV20-1, the J gene TRBJ2-5; tentative D call: TRBD2 (6 bases). Germline assignment: CDR1 DFQATT and CDR2 SNEGSKA (reference sequence). The CDR3 runs to 12 residues. V was cut by 7 bases and J by 1 base, with 10 bases left in between. CDR3 protein: CSGSRGQETQYF. The CDR3 coding sequence is TGCAGTGGTTCGCGGGGCCAAGAGACCCAGTACTTC.

This clonotype was found many times. V and J are TRBV18 and TRBJ2-5; 12 bases map to TRBD2. This CDR3 has 14 residues. The V gene end was trimmed by 10 bases and the J gene end by 2 bases; junction bases not matched to a gene: 5. Germline loops: CDR1 KGHSH, CDR2 LQKENI. The DNA of the CDR3 is TGTGCCACCTCGACTAGCGGGAGACAAGAGACCCAGTACTTC. Translation gives CATSTSGRQETQYF.

Ten or more counts support this clonotype. The rearrangement joins TRBV28 to TRBJ2-5, with 7 bases aligning to TRBD2. Germline CDR1 MDHEN, CDR2 SYDVKM. CDR3 size: 15 residues. Trimming at V came to 5 bases and at J to 5 bases, leaving 11 bases not matched to a gene. The CDR3 loop is CASSAPGGGDETQYF. CDR3 bases: TGTGCCAGCAGTGCACCGGGGGGAGGGGATGAGACCCAGTACTTC. The full variable domain, its missing parts supplied by reference TRBV28 and TRBJ2-5, is DVKVTQSSRYLVKRTGEKVFLECVQDMDHENMFWYRQDPGLGLRLIYFSYDVKMKEKGDIPEGYSVSREKKERFSLILESASTNQTSMYLCASSAPGGGDETQYFGPGTRLLVL.

This clonotype was detected only once. This chain uses TRBV2 with TRBJ2-7; 7 bases are shared with TRBD1. The CDR3 has 14 residues. Germline CDR1 and CDR2: SNHLY and FYNNEI. V gave up 7 bases and J gave up 3 bases; unmatched junction bases: 9. CDR3 nucleotides: TGTGCCAGCACCCCACTGGCAGGGGGCTACGAGCAGTACTTC. Protein product: CASTPLAGGYEQYF.

Ten or more counts support this clonotype. The chain recombines TRBV6-1 with TRBJ1-5, with 7 bases aligning to TRBD1. Unmatched junction bases numbered 9, after V lost 5 bases and J lost 8 bases. This CDR3 has 14 residues. Per the germline V gene, CDR1 is MNHNS and CDR2 is SASEGT. The CDR3: CASSPYYRGEPQHF. The CDR3 DNA sequence: TGTGCCAGCAGTCCTTACTACAGGGGAGAGCCCCAGCATTTT.

The sample holds many counts of this clonotype. The chain combines TRBV27 with TRBJ2-7; D is perhaps TRBD2 (6 bases). The CDR3 sequence is 13 residues long. V lost 6 bases and J lost 9, with 18 bases in between. CDR1 MNHEY and CDR2 SMNVEV come from the germline V gene (reference sequence). The CDR3 bases are TGTGCCAGCAGACCTCGGCTCGGGGACTTGCAGTACTTC. Translated, it gives CASRPRLGDLQYF.

The chain couples TRBV2 to TRBJ2-7, with 11 bases matching TRBD2. The CDR3 totals 16 residues. From germline, CDR1 is SNHLY and CDR2 FYNNEI. The V gene end was trimmed by 4 bases and the J gene end by 3 bases; junction bases not matched to a gene: 8. CDR3 residues: CASSVSTSGRYYEQYF. The CDR3 DNA is TGTGCCAGCAGTGTCTCCACTAGCGGGAGATACTACGAGCAGTACTTC. Together with reference TRBV2 and TRBJ2-7, the CDR3 gives the full variable domain: EPEVTQTPSHQVTQMGQEVILRCVPISNHLYFYWYRQILGQKVEFLVSFYNNEISEKSEIFDDQFSVERPDGSNFTLKIRSTKLEDSAMYFCASSVSTSGRYYEQYFGPGTRLTVT.

This clonotype was seen ten or more times. The V and J genes are TRBV28 and TRBJ1-5, with no clear D. The germline V gene has CDR1 MDHEN and CDR2 SYDVKM. The CDR3 covers 15 residues. The V and J ends lost 3 bases and 5 bases respectively, with 14 bases between them. CDR3 protein: CASSFYFDTYQPQHF. The CDR3, as DNA: TGTGCCAGCAGTTTTTACTTCGACACCTATCAGCCCCAGCATTTT.

This clonotype was observed a single time. The rearrangement joins TRBV18 to TRBJ2-7, with D perhaps given as TRBD1 or TRBD2 (6 bases each). Germline CDR1 reads KGHSH; CDR2 reads LQKENI. The ends were cut back, 2 bases at V and 5 bases at J, with 10 bases in the middle. The CDR3 runs 13 residues. The CDR3 region is CASSPRGEDEQYF. CDR3 in DNA: TGTGCCAGCTCACCAAGGGGGGAGGACGAGCAGTACTTC.

The table lists this clonotype with a few counts. This chain connects TRBV6-1 to TRBJ1-2; TRBD1 agrees at 8 bases. CDR3 length: 14 amino acids. Germline CDR1 reads MNHNS; CDR2 reads SASEGT. The ends lost 5 bases at V and 8 bases at J; junction bases unmatched: 10. CDR3 sequence reads: CASSKGQGVKGYTF. The CDR3 bases are TGTGCCAGCAGTAAAGGACAGGGTGTAAAGGGCTACACCTTC.

This clonotype occurred many times. The V gene is TRBV6-5, the J gene TRBJ1-1; 8 bases match TRBD1. V lost 6 bases to trimming and J lost 1 base; unmatched junction nucleotides: 10. Germline V gene data show CDR1 as MNHEY and CDR2 as SVGAGI. The CDR3 has 16 residues. This CDR3 reads CASSQDQGAGNTEAFF. CDR3 coding DNA: TGTGCCAGCAGCCAGGATCAGGGGGCGGGGAACACTGAAGCTTTCTTT.

Only one count was recorded for this clonotype. The chain couples TRBV19 to TRBJ2-7; D remains unclear. V was trimmed by 4 bases and J by 6 bases, leaving 13 bases between them. The CDR3 has 13 residues. The V gene's germline CDR1 is LNHDA and CDR2 SQIVND (reference sequence). The CDR3 is CASSTPERAEQYF. CDR3 coding DNA: TGTGCCAGTAGTACCCCCGAAAGGGCCGAGCAGTACTTC. The full variable domain, with the rest looked up from reference TRBV19 and TRBJ2-7, is DGGITQSPKYLFRKEGQNVTLSCEQNLNHDAMYWYRQDPGQGLRLIYYSQIVNDFQKGDIAEGYSVSREKKESFPLTVTSAQKNPTAFYLCASSTPERAEQYFGPGTRLTVT.

This clonotype was recorded at least ten times. The CDR3 spells CSVGSGYTF. In nucleotides, the CDR3 is TGCAGCGTTGGCAGTGGATACACCTTC. V is TRBV29-1 and J is TRBJ1-2, with D unresolved. Germline lookup yields CDR1 SQVTM and CDR2 ANQGSEA. V gave up 4 bases and J gave up 11 bases, with 8 bases separating them. The CDR3 extends over 9 amino acids.

The chain employs TRBV6-5 and TRBJ1-2, with D perhaps matching TRBD1 (6 bases). Trimming cost V 2 bases and J 4 bases, with 11 bases left between them. The CDR3 covers 14 residues. From germline, CDR1 is MNHEY and CDR2 SVGAGI. The CDR3 nucleotides are TGTGCCAGCAGTTACCGTCAGGGGAGCTATGGCTACACCTTC. This gives the protein CASSYRQGSYGYTF.